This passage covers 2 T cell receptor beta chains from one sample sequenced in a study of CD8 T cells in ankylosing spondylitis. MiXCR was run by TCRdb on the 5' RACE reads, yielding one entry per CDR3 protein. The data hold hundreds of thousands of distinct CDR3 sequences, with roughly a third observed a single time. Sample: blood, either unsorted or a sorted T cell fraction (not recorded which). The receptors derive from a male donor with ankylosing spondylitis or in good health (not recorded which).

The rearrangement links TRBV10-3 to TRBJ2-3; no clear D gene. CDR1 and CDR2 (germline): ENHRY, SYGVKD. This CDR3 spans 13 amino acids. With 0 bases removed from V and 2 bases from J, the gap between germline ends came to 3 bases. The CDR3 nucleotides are TGTGCCATCAGTGAGTCGTACACAGATACGCAGTATTTT. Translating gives CAISESYTDTQYF.

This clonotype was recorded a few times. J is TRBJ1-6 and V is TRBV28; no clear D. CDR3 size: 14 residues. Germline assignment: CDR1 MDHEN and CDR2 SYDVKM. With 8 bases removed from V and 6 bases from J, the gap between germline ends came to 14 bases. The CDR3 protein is CASETSGSNSPLHF. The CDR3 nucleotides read TGTGCCAGCGAAACTTCCGGGTCTAATTCACCCCTCCACTTT.